The 18 T cell receptor beta chains below come from one sample, sequenced in a study of T cell responses to AZD1222 COVID-19 vaccine. Assay: immunoSEQ multiplex PCR; the TCRdb copy retains only in-frame clones and omits some. Found here are over 150,000 clones, roughly nine tenths of them singletons; the top ten hold 6.9%. Source: peripheral blood, taken on day 0 of AZD1222 vaccination. The receptor source for this set is an adult in good health.

Regarding this clone: The same CDR3 can be traced to other DNA sequences in this sample. The chain uses TRBV6-2 or TRBV6-3 and TRBJ1-5; D gene ambiguous. The CDR3 consists of 14 residues. Germline V gene data show CDR1 as MNHEY and CDR2 as SVGEGT. Trimming pared 4 bases from V and 0 bases from J, leaving 7 bases between. CDR3 sequence (DNA): TGTGCCAGCAGTTCGGGGTATAGCAATCAGCCCCAGCATTTT. This encodes CASSSGYSNQPQHF.

The chain has TRBV19 and TRBJ2-3; 7 nucleotides agree with TRBD2. This CDR3 region has 14 residues. CDR1 is LNHDA and CDR2 is SQIVND in the germline V gene (reference sequence). V dropped 5 bases and J dropped 2; count of bases not matched to a gene: 4. The CDR3 region is CASSFGGNTDTQYF. CDR3 DNA sequence: TGTGCCAGTAGTTTCGGGGGGAACACAGATACGCAGTATTTT.

This clone was observed a single time. The chain joins TRBV7-3 to TRBJ2-6, with D possibly being TRBD1 or TRBD2 (5 bases each). The length of the CDR3 is 15 residues. Germline CDR1 SGHTA, CDR2 FQGTGA. With 2 bases removed from V and 0 bases from J, the gap between germline ends came to 5 bases. CDR3 in amino acids: CASSLGGSGANVLTF. CDR3 nucleotides: TGTGCCAGCAGCTTAGGGGGCTCTGGGGCCAACGTCCTGACTTTC. The variable domain in full, completed from reference TRBV7-3 and TRBJ2-6, reads GAGVSQTPSNKVTEKGKYVELRCDPISGHTALYWYRQSLGQGPEFLIYFQGTGAADDSGLPNDRFFAVRPEGSVSTLKIQRTERGDSAVYLCASSLGGSGANVLTFGAGSRLTVL.

This sequence joins TRBV7-9 and TRBJ1-1, with D perhaps TRBD1 (5 bases). The ends were cut back, 10 bases at V and 0 bases at J, with 15 bases in the middle. The germline V gene has CDR1 SEHNR and CDR2 FQNEAQ (reference sequence). The CDR3 totals 14 residues. This chain's CDR3 is CAINNRTMNTEAFF. CDR3 sequence (DNA): TGTGCCATAAACAACAGGACGATGAACACTGAAGCTTTCTTT.

The chain recombines TRBV15 with TRBJ1-3; D remains unclear. Trimming took off 5 bases at V and 0 bases at J, with 11 bases between the two ends. Germline CDR1 and CDR2: LNHNV and YYDKDF (reference sequence). This CDR3 is built from 15 residues. The CDR3 nucleotides are TGTGCCACCAGCCCGACACCCTACTCTGGAAACACCATATATTTT. Protein: CATSPTPYSGNTIYF.

The chain has TRBV5-1 and TRBJ2-1, with 10 bases lining up with TRBD2. The CDR3 length is 16 residues. V lost 4 bases to trimming and J lost 5 bases; unmatched junction nucleotides: 9. Germline V gene data show CDR1 as SGHRS and CDR2 as YFSETQ. CDR3 nucleotide sequence: TGCGCCAGCAGCCAGACACTTAGCGGGGGGAACAATGAGCAGTTCTTC. Translated: CASSQTLSGGNNEQFF.

The chain uses TRBV4-3 and TRBJ1-6; no reliable D call. Germline values: CDR1 LGHNA, CDR2 YSLEER. The CDR3 length is 12 residues. The germline V and J ends were trimmed by 2 bases and 5 bases, with 1 base remaining between them. The CDR3 here is CASSQNNSPLHF. CDR3 nucleotide sequence: TGCGCCAGCAGCCAAAATAATTCACCCCTCCACTTT.

The J gene is TRBJ2-7, the V gene TRBV6-2 or TRBV6-3; the D gene is possibly TRBD1 (6 bases). This CDR3 comprises 13 residues. Germline V gene lookup returns CDR1 MNHEY and CDR2 SVGEGT. Trimming pared 6 bases from V and 5 bases from J, leaving 14 bases between. This chain's CDR3 is CASSPQGRDEQYF. The CDR3 DNA sequence: TGTGCCAGCAGCCCCCAGGGGCGCGACGAGCAGTACTTC.

The V call is TRBV4-1, the J call TRBJ1-4; no firm D call. CDR1 MGHRA and CDR2 YSYEKL come from the germline V gene. Trimming took off 1 base at V and 6 bases at J, with 18 bases between the two ends. The CDR3 is made up of 17 amino acids. CDR3 DNA sequence: TGCGCCAGCAGCCAAGGGGGAACGGGCTCGAGGGATGAAAAACTGTTTTTT. Its translation is CASSQGGTGSRDEKLFF.

CDR3 sequence: CASSEQGGGNQPQHF. The CDR3 DNA follows: TGTGCCAGCAGTGAACAGGGTGGGGGCAATCAGCCCCAGCATTTT. The V gene is TRBV6-1, the J gene TRBJ1-5; tentative D call: TRBD1 (5 bases). Trimming removed 2 bases at V and 2 bases at J, with 10 bases between. The CDR3 is 15 residues long. Germline CDR1 MNHNS, CDR2 SASEGT.

The V call is TRBV6-5, the J call TRBJ1-1; D is unresolved. Trimming took 5 bases from V and 8 from J, leaving 12 bases between them. The CDR3 consists of 12 residues. Germline CDR1 MNHEY, CDR2 SVGAGI. The CDR3 reads CASSQTRREAFF. CDR3 DNA: TGTGCCAGCAGTCAGACCAGGAGGGAAGCTTTCTTT.

The chain links TRBV29-1 to TRBJ1-4, with no clear D. Germline V gives CDR1 SQVTM, CDR2 ANQGSEA. The CDR3 runs 17 residues. Trimming removed 1 base from V and 6 bases from J, with 21 bases in between. The CDR3: CSVEGPTNEPVDEKLFF. In DNA form, the CDR3 reads TGCAGCGTTGAAGGCCCCACAAACGAACCCGTAGATGAAAAACTGTTTTTT.

This clone occurred a few times. The chain employs TRBV3-1 (or the pseudogene TRBV3-2) and TRBJ2-3; D is uncertain. V was shortened by 2 bases and J by 1 base, with 4 bases between the two germline ends. CDR3 length: 13 amino acids. Looked up from germline, CDR1 is LGHDT and CDR2 is YNNKEL (reference sequence). The CDR3, as DNA: TGTGCCAGCAGCCAACTCCGCACAGATACGCAGTATTTT. Its translation: CASSQLRTDTQYF.

The V gene is TRBV2, the J gene TRBJ1-4; 11 bases agree with TRBD1. The V and J ends lost 8 bases and 3 bases, in that order; junction bases with no gene match: 8. Per germline, CDR1 SNHLY and CDR2 FYNNEI. The CDR3 extends over 16 amino acids. The CDR3 DNA reads TGTGCCAGCGAGGACAGGGGGCCCGTGGCTAATGAAAAACTGTTTTTT. Translating it yields CASEDRGPVANEKLFF.

This rearrangement joins TRBV6-1 to TRBJ1-5; D ambiguous. CDR1 is MNHNS, CDR2 SASEGT, per germline. Trimming shortened V by 0 bases and J by 11 bases, and 26 bases separated the two germline ends. This CDR3 region has 18 residues. This CDR3 reads CASSEALGSWRESLTQHF. CDR3 bases: TGTGCCAGCAGTGAAGCTCTGGGCAGCTGGCGTGAGTCCTTAACCCAGCATTTT.

The chain carries TRBV6-5 and TRBJ2-7; TRBD1 is a possible D gene (5 bases). The CDR3 totals 13 residues. V was cut by 5 bases and J by 4 bases, with 12 bases left in between. Per the germline V gene, CDR1 is MNHEY and CDR2 is SVGAGI. The CDR3 sequence: CASSRYQGYEQYV. CDR3 nucleotide sequence: TGTGCCAGCAGTAGATATCAGGGTTACGAGCAGTACGTC.

This clone appeared a single time. The chain uses TRBV11-2 and TRBJ2-7; D is undetermined. The V gene's germline CDR1 is SGHAT and CDR2 FQNNGV. This CDR3 contains 12 residues. Trimming removed 5 bases from V and 6 bases from J, with 11 bases in between. This CDR3 is CASSPIPSEQYF. In DNA, the CDR3 is TGTGCCAGCAGCCCGATCCCGAGCGAGCAGTACTTC.

The gene calls are TRBV24-1 and TRBJ2-5, with 10 bases aligning to TRBD1. The length of the CDR3 is 16 residues. The junction had 6 bases not matched to a gene; V was cut back by 4 bases and J by 2 bases. CDR1 and CDR2 from the germline V gene are KGHDR and SFDVKD. CDR3 residues: CATSESGTGVQETQYF. CDR3 sequence (DNA): TGTGCCACCAGTGAATCCGGGACAGGGGTTCAAGAGACCCAGTACTTC.